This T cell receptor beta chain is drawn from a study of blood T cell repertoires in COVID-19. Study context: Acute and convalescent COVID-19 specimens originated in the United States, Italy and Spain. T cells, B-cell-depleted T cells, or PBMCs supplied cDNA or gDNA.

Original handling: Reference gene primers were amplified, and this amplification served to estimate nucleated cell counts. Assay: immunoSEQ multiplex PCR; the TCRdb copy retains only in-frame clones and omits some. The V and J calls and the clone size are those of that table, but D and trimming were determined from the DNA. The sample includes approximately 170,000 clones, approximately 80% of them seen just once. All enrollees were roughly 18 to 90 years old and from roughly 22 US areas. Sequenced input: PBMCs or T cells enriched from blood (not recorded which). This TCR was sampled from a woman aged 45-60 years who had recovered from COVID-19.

CDR3 sequence (DNA): TGCGCCAGCAGCTTACAGGGCGGGGAGCAGTACTTC. Its protein product is CASSLQGGEQYF. The V call is TRBV5-1, the J call TRBJ2-7, with D maybe TRBD1 (6 bases). The CDR3 is made up of 12 amino acids. The V end was cut by 2 bases, the J end by 7 bases, with 10 bases between. Looked up from germline, CDR1 is SGHRS and CDR2 is YFSETQ.